A single sample gave rise to the 21 T cell receptor beta chains below, sequenced in a study of graft-versus-host responses after intestinal transplantation. No antigen has been assigned to these receptors. Sequencing was performed with immunoSEQ multiplex PCR; in TCRdb, only in-frame clones are kept and a portion is missing. Of 90,000 to 130,000 clones listed, around 94% were seen once; the top ten hold 1% to 1.5%. The sequenced sample was unstimulated CD8+ T cells sorted from spleen or lymph node cells, obtained before transplant. The receptors shown here come from a human donor who was the organ donor for an intestinal transplant.

This clone was counted a single time. J is TRBJ1-1 and V is TRBV11-2; TRBD1 matches at 7 bases. The CDR3 covers 14 residues. V lost 5 bases, J lost 3 bases, and 6 bases stayed unmatched. Germline-derived CDR1 and CDR2 are SGHAT and FQNNGV. The CDR3 protein is CASSIYRGDTEAFF. In nucleotides, the CDR3 is TGTGCCAGCAGCATCTACAGGGGTGACACTGAAGCTTTCTTT.

The chain is built from TRBV5-1 and TRBJ2-1; unclear D gene. The germline gives CDR1 SGHRS, CDR2 YFSETQ. The CDR3 loop spans 16 amino acids. V gave up 4 bases and J gave up 4 bases, with 18 bases separating them. CDR3: CASSPPFGDGYNEQFF. Written as DNA, the CDR3 is TGCGCCAGCAGCCCCCCGTTTGGAGACGGTTACAATGAGCAGTTCTTC.

V is TRBV7-9 and J is TRBJ2-7; tentative D call: TRBD2 (5 bases). The CDR3 totals 16 residues. V lost 5 bases to trimming and J lost 0 bases, with 17 bases between them. The germline V gene has CDR1 SEHNR and CDR2 FQNEAQ (reference sequence). Here the CDR3 DNA reads TGTGCCAGCAGCCCGACTGTAGCGAAGAGCTCCTACGAGCAGTACTTC. Protein product: CASSPTVAKSSYEQYF.

The rearrangement joins TRBV27 to TRBJ2-7; no definite D call. V was trimmed by 4 bases and J by 0 bases, leaving 10 bases between them. Germline V gene lookup returns CDR1 MNHEY and CDR2 SMNVEV (reference sequence). This CDR3 has 14 residues. Here the CDR3 DNA reads TGTGCCAGCAGTTCCCTAGGCGCCTCCTACGAGCAGTACTTC. It is translated as CASSSLGASYEQYF.

CDR3 bases: TGTGCCAGCAGTCCTTTCCGGGGGAACACCGGGGAGCTGTTTTTT. Its translation: CASSPFRGNTGELFF. This chain links TRBV9 with TRBJ2-2; possible D gene TRBD2, 5 bases. The V gene lost 5 bases and the J gene lost 1 base, with 12 bases spanning the gap. CDR1 is SGDLS, CDR2 YYNGEE, per germline. This CDR3 has 15 amino acids.

To note about this clone: The same CDR3 arises from other DNA sequences in this sample as well. V and J are TRBV20-1 and TRBJ2-7; D is possibly TRBD2 (6 bases). The germline CDR1 and CDR2 sequences are DFQATT and SNEGSKA (reference sequence). The CDR3 sequence is 11 residues long. V dropped 3 bases and J dropped 3 bases, with 6 bases sitting between them. CDR3 nucleotides: TGCAGTGCTAGGCGGGGCTACGAGCAGTACTTC. It codes for CSARRGYEQYF.

The chain joins TRBV2 to TRBJ2-1; tentative D call: TRBD2 (6 bases). CDR3 length equals 17 residues. Germline V gene lookup returns CDR1 SNHLY and CDR2 FYNNEI. V was trimmed by 5 bases and J by 2 bases, leaving 19 bases between them. Here the CDR3 DNA reads TGTGCCAGCAGTCCACCCCCAAGCGGGTGGACCTACAATGAGCAGTTCTTC. As protein: CASSPPPSGWTYNEQFF.

The chain carries TRBV7-9 and TRBJ2-7; D is unclear. The CDR3 spans 16 residues. Germline CDR1 and CDR2: SEHNR and FQNEAQ (reference sequence). V was clipped by 1 base and J by 0 bases, with 13 bases between them. The CDR3 sequence: CASSLGYHVPSYEQYF. CDR3 bases: TGTGCCAGCAGCTTAGGTTACCACGTACCCTCCTACGAGCAGTACTTC. Together with reference TRBV7-9 and TRBJ2-7, the CDR3 gives the full variable domain: DTGVSQNPRHKITKRGQNVTFRCDPISEHNRLYWYRQTLGQGPEFLTYFQNEAQLEKSRLLSDRFSAERPKGSFSTLEIQRTEQGDSAMYLCASSLGYHVPSYEQYFGPGTRLTVT.

The chain is built from TRBV11-3 and TRBJ2-7; 8 bases agree with TRBD1. The CDR3 extends over 13 amino acids. The trim removed 4 bases at V and 12 bases at J, leaving 11 bases unmatched. In germline, CDR1 is SGHNT, CDR2 YENEEA. The CDR3 protein is CASSSAPPGTGYF. The CDR3, as DNA: TGTGCCAGCAGCTCCGCTCCCCCCGGGACAGGGTACTTC.

The chain carries TRBV30 and TRBJ1-1, with no clear D. The germline CDR1 and CDR2 sequences are GTSNPN and SVGIG (reference sequence). Trimming pared 2 bases from V and 7 bases from J, leaving 17 bases between. The CDR3 totals 14 residues. The CDR3 loop is CAWSPLPGYREAFF. Written as DNA, the CDR3 is TGTGCCTGGAGTCCGTTACCGGGTTATCGTGAAGCTTTCTTT.

This chain joins TRBV29-1 and TRBJ1-2; D ambiguous. CDR1 SQVTM and CDR2 ANQGSEA come from the germline V gene. V lost 3 bases, J lost 4 bases, and 9 bases lay in between. This CDR3 is built from 12 residues. CDR3: CSVDASTYGYTF. CDR3 nucleotide sequence: TGCAGCGTTGACGCTTCTACCTATGGCTACACCTTC.

CDR3 nucleotide sequence: TGTGCCTGGGGACCGGGACTAGCCCAGAACAATGAGCAGTTCTTC. It translates to CAWGPGLAQNNEQFF. The chain couples TRBV30 to TRBJ2-1, with 9 bases that match TRBD2. The CDR3 length is 15 residues. Germline lookup yields CDR1 GTSNPN and CDR2 SVGIG (reference sequence). With 5 bases clipped from V and 5 bases from J, the junction kept 10 bases outside the gene matches.

V usage is TRBV30 and J usage is TRBJ1-1; TRBD1 might be the D (5 bases). This CDR3 contains 14 residues. CDR1 and CDR2 from the germline V gene are GTSNPN and SVGIG (reference sequence). Trimming took off 3 bases at V and 0 bases at J, with 11 bases between the two ends. The CDR3 reads CAWRDSSMNTEAFF. The DNA of the CDR3 is TGTGCCTGGAGAGACAGCAGCATGAACACTGAAGCTTTCTTT.

The chain links TRBV4-1 to TRBJ1-2, with D perhaps matching TRBD1 (6 bases). From germline, CDR1 is MGHRA and CDR2 YSYEKL. The CDR3 has 15 residues. V lost 0 bases and J lost 0, with 8 bases in between. The CDR3: CASSQDRTANYGYTF. For the CDR3, the DNA is TGCGCCAGCAGCCAAGATCGGACAGCTAACTATGGCTACACCTTC.

The chain employs TRBV18 and TRBJ2-5; 10 positions match TRBD2. The V segment lost 3 bases and the J segment 7 bases; nucleotides outside the gene matches: 11. The CDR3 sequence is 16 residues long. Germline CDR1 reads KGHSH; CDR2 reads LQKENI. The CDR3 bases are TGTGCCAGCTCACCCGGGACTAGCGACCCCTGGGGGACCCAGTACTTC. Encoded protein: CASSPGTSDPWGTQYF. Together with reference TRBV18 and TRBJ2-5, the CDR3 gives the full variable domain: NAGVMQNPRHLVRRRGQEARLRCSPMKGHSHVYWYRQLPEEGLKFMVYLQKENIIDESGMPKERFSAEFPKEGPSILRIQQVVRGDSAAYFCASSPGTSDPWGTQYFGPGTRLLVL.

The chain combines TRBV27 with TRBJ1-1; D possibly corresponds to TRBD1 (6 bases). Trimming took off 5 bases at V and 3 bases at J, with 10 bases between the two ends. This CDR3 comprises 13 residues. Germline V gene sequence: CDR1 MNHEY, CDR2 SMNVEV (reference sequence). The CDR3 nucleotides read TGTGCCAGCAGTATACAGGGATACACTGAAGCTTTCTTT. Amino acids: CASSIQGYTEAFF.

CDR3 DNA: TGTGCCAGTAGTATGAGGGGAGGGACTGAAGCTTTCTTT. Its translation: CASSMRGGTEAFF. This sequence joins TRBV19 and TRBJ1-1; possible D gene TRBD1, 5 bases. The CDR3 is made up of 13 amino acids. V gave up 3 bases and J gave up 5 bases, with 10 bases separating them. Germline CDR1 and CDR2: LNHDA and SQIVND (reference sequence).

V gene TRBV5-4 combines with J gene TRBJ2-3, with 8 bases identical to TRBD2. The CDR3 spans 14 residues. Germline V gives CDR1 SGHNT, CDR2 YYREEE (reference sequence). V lost 4 bases to trimming and J lost 4 bases; unmatched junction nucleotides: 5. The CDR3 nucleotides are TGTGCCAGCAGCCGGAGCGGGAGCGCAGATACGCAGTATTTT. Translation: CASSRSGSADTQYF.

The CDR3 reads CASSLSTPETGAEQYF. The CDR3 DNA is TGTGCCAGCAGTTTATCGACCCCCGAAACAGGGGCCGAGCAGTACTTC. This chain links TRBV27 with TRBJ2-7; 7 positions match TRBD1. Germline loops: CDR1 MNHEY, CDR2 SMNVEV (reference sequence). The CDR3 covers 16 residues. The ends lost 0 bases at V and 6 bases at J; junction bases unmatched: 11.

The chain uses TRBV15 and TRBJ1-5, with D possibly TRBD1 on 6 matching bases. Trimming removed 1 base from V and 0 bases from J, with 10 bases in between. The CDR3 has 16 amino acids. The V gene's germline CDR1 is LNHNV and CDR2 YYDKDF (reference sequence). The DNA of the CDR3 is TGTGCCACCAGCAGAGCCGGGGGACATAGCAATCAGCCCCAGCATTTT. Encoded protein: CATSRAGGHSNQPQHF. The full variable domain, in which reference TRBV15 and TRBJ1-5 provide the parts outside the CDR3, is DAMVIQNPRYQVTQFGKPVTLSCSQTLNHNVMYWYQQKSSQAPKLLFHYYDKDFNNEADTPDNFQSRRPNTSFCFLDIRSPGLGDTAMYLCATSRAGGHSNQPQHFGDGTRLSIL.

This clone was seen only once. This chain links TRBV7-6 with TRBJ1-2, with D maybe TRBD1 (6 bases). The CDR3 is 14 residues long. Germline V CDR1 and CDR2: SGHVS, FNYEAQ. The ends were cut back, 5 bases at V and 8 bases at J, with 18 bases in the middle. CDR3 sequence: CASSKTGSWEGYTF. The DNA for the CDR3 is TGTGCCAGCAGCAAGACAGGTAGCTGGGAGGGCTACACCTTC.